A selection of T cell receptor beta chains follows, all from one sample in a study of blood T cell repertoires in COVID-19. The assay was immunoSEQ multiplex PCR, and TCRdb's table has in-frame clones only and misses some. The profile covers about 150,000 clones, with more than 85% appearing a single time and approximately 0.6% taken by the ten largest. Source material: peripheral blood. These receptors all stem from a man aged 55 to 70 with COVID-19, enrolled during active disease. The CDR3 runs from the conserved cysteine through the conserved F or W. The D gene is left open where the match is weak. The size of a clone is reported for some rows only, either as once, few or many, or as a class for expanded clones.

J gene,D gene,CDR3 length,V gene,clone size,CDR3 protein,CDR3 DNA
TRBJ1-2,TRBD1,16,TRBV19,-,CASSTQGQGQDYGYTF,TGTGCCAGTAGTACCCAGGGACAGGGACAGGACTATGGCTACACCTTC
TRBJ1-6,TRBD1,16,TRBV5-5,-,CASSRNPTGYNSPLHF,TGTGCCAGCAGCCGTAACCCGACAGGGTATAATTCACCCCTCCACTTT
TRBJ2-5,TRBD2,16,TRBV7-3,-,CASSLGGTSPRETQYF,TGTGCCAGCAGCTTAGGTGGGACTAGCCCTCGGGAGACCCAGTACTTC
TRBJ2-6,-,16,TRBV4-1,-,CASSTPTGSGANVLTF,TGCGCCAGCAGCACCCCGACAGGCTCTGGGGCCAACGTCCTGACTTTC
TRBJ1-2,-,15,TRBV3-1/TRBV3-2,-,CASSELRQQHYGYTF,TGTGCCAGCAGCGAACTAAGACAGCAACACTATGGCTACACCTTC
TRBJ2-7,-,17,TRBV6-2/TRBV6-3,-,CASSLRVGGALPHEQYF,TGTGCCAGCAGTCTCAGGGTGGGGGGGGCGCTCCCCCACGAGCAGTACTTC
TRBJ1-2,-,10,TRBV6-6,once,CASSYNGYTF,TGTGCCAGCAGTTATAATGGCTACACCTTC
TRBJ2-5,-,11,TRBV12-3/TRBV12-4,-,CASSLRETQYF,TGTGCCAGCAGTTTACGTGAGACCCAGTACTTC
TRBJ2-7,-,16,TRBV11-2,-,CASRSPGRGLTYEQYF,TGTGCCAGCAGATCCCCCGGCAGGGGCCTAACCTACGAGCAGTACTTC
TRBJ2-7,TRBD1,15,TRBV6-5,-,CASSYMGQETYEQYF,TGTGCCAGCAGTTACATGGGACAGGAAACCTACGAGCAGTACTTC
TRBJ2-5,-,13,TRBV14,once,CASSQSTVETQYF,TGTGCCAGCAGCCAGTCTACAGTAGAGACCCAGTACTTC
TRBJ2-5,TRBD2,15,TRBV2,-,CASSERTSFQETQYF,TGTGCCAGCAGTGAAAGGACTAGTTTCCAAGAGACCCAGTACTTC
TRBJ1-2,-,14,TRBV5-4,once,CASSLGAGAGGYTF,TGTGCCAGCAGCTTGGGGGCGGGGGCCGGGGGCTACACCTTC
TRBJ2-6,-,17,TRBV11-3,-,CASSGEVRGSGANVLTF,TGTGCCAGCAGTGGAGAGGTCCGGGGATCTGGGGCCAACGTCCTGACTTTC
TRBJ1-6,-,15,TRBV2,-,CASGDGEGVGSPLHF,TGTGCCAGCGGAGACGGGGAGGGGGTAGGGTCACCCCTCCACTTT
TRBJ2-2,TRBD1,16,TRBV24-1,-,CATSDHGTGNTGELFF,TGTGCCACCAGTGACCACGGGACAGGGAACACCGGGGAGCTGTTTTTT
TRBJ2-2,-,14,TRBV18,few,CASSPRQLTGELFF,TGTGCCAGCTCACCACGACAGCTTACCGGGGAGCTGTTTTTT
TRBJ1-5,-,15,TRBV7-8,-,CASSLDSFGNQPQHF,TGTGCCAGCAGCTTAGACAGTTTTGGCAATCAGCCCCAGCATTTT
TRBJ2-5,-,15,TRBV15,-,CATSRDSSNQETQYF,TGTGCCACCAGCAGAGATTCTAGCAACCAAGAGACCCAGTACTTC
TRBJ1-2,-,15,TRBV6-5,-,CASSSHGREGEGYTF,TGTGCCAGCAGTTCCCACGGCAGGGAGGGCGAGGGCTACACCTTC
TRBJ1-2,TRBD1,15,TRBV28,-,CASSPGQGKGYGYTF,TGTGCCAGCAGTCCCGGACAGGGGAAGGGCTATGGCTACACCTTC
TRBJ2-7,-,15,TRBV9,-,CASSVGTTTTYEQYF,TGTGCCAGCAGCGTAGGGACGACTACGACCTACGAGCAGTACTTC
TRBJ1-3,-,15,TRBV7-8,-,CASAVGSRSGNTIYF,TGTGCCAGCGCCGTCGGGAGCCGCTCTGGAAACACCATATATTTT
TRBJ2-3,TRBD1,16,TRBV7-2,-,CASSSRPQGATDTQYF,TGTGCCAGCAGCTCACGACCTCAGGGGGCAACAGATACGCAGTATTTT
TRBJ1-1,-,13,TRBV5-1,-,CASSQAESAEAFF,TGCGCCAGCAGCCAGGCTGAGTCGGCTGAAGCTTTCTTT
TRBJ1-4,-,15,TRBV6-5,-,CASSSLDSSNEKLFF,TGTGCCAGCAGTTCCTTGGACAGCTCAAATGAAAAACTGTTTTTT
TRBJ1-5,-,14,TRBV5-8,-,CASSSYRGNQPQHF,TGTGCCAGCAGCTCCTACAGGGGCAATCAGCCCCAGCATTTT
TRBJ1-1,-,15,TRBV2,once,CASISGAQRNTEAFF,TGTGCCAGCATATCAGGGGCTCAGCGGAACACTGAAGCTTTCTTT
TRBJ2-6,-,15,TRBV10-3,-,CAISGQGSGANVLTF,TGTGCCATCAGTGGGCAGGGCTCTGGGGCCAACGTCCTGACTTTC
TRBJ1-2,-,15,TRBV6-2/TRBV6-3,-,CASSPVGKEVYGYTF,TGTGCCAGCAGCCCGGTAGGGAAGGAGGTCTATGGCTACACCTTC
TRBJ1-5,-,15,TRBV21-1,-,CASSRKRNSNQPQHF,TGTGCCAGCAGCAGAAAGAGGAATAGCAATCAGCCCCAGCATTTT
TRBJ2-2,-,18,TRBV19,-,CASSILSYRGAGPGELFF,TGTGCCAGTAGTATTCTTTCCTATAGGGGCGCCGGGCCCGGGGAGCTGTTTTTT
TRBJ2-5,TRBD2,14,TRBV2,few,CASSAAGGGETQYF,TGTGCCAGCAGTGCGGCGGGGGGGGGAGAGACCCAGTACTTC
TRBJ1-2,TRBD1,15,TRBV18,once,CASSPRQGELYGYTF,TGTGCCAGCTCACCGAGACAGGGGGAACTGTATGGCTACACCTTC
TRBJ1-2,-,13,TRBV28,once,CASRSTGPYGYTF,TGTGCCAGCAGGAGTACAGGACCCTATGGCTACACCTTC
TRBJ2-7,-,12,TRBV12-3/TRBV12-4,-,CASSLGLYEQYF,TGTGCCAGCAGTTTGGGGCTATACGAGCAGTACTTC
TRBJ1-3,-,14,TRBV9,-,CASSGTVSGNTIYF,TGTGCCAGCAGCGGGACAGTCTCTGGAAACACCATATATTTT
TRBJ1-2,-,12,TRBV7-8,-,CASSPSPHGYTF,TGTGCCAGCAGCCCCTCTCCCCATGGCTACACCTTC
TRBJ2-5,-,14,TRBV4-3,-,CASSQGDPGETQYF,TGCGCCAGCAGCCAAGGAGATCCCGGGGAGACCCAGTACTTC